Detailed here is one T cell receptor (beta chain). The source of the sample is a study of Ad26.COV2.S vaccination and SARS-CoV-2 variants. Some clones are missing from TCRdb's copy, which holds only in-frame ones; the method was immunoSEQ multiplex PCR. The sample gives approximately 350,000 clones, about four fifths of which show up once; 7.4% is in the top ten. As to treatment: around 19 received Ad26.COV2.S at low or high dose, single or two shots; about 5 received placebo; per-sample allocation not given. Each sample was drawn 63 days after the first injection (of vaccine or placebo). The germline gives CDR1 MRHNA, CDR2 SNTAGT. V gave up 6 bases and J gave up 5 bases; unmatched junction bases: 12. The CDR3 runs to 15 residues.

This sequence was found in a person between 18 and 65 years old who received the Ad26.COV2.S COVID-19 vaccine or a placebo. The rearrangement joins TRBV6-4 to TRBJ1-1; 7 nucleotides match TRBD1. The input for sequencing was peripheral blood, taken in a trial of Ad26.COV2.S vaccine versus placebo. The CDR3 sequence is CASRAQGGARTEAFF. In nucleotides, the CDR3 is TGTGCCAGCAGGGCTCAGGGGGGCGCGAGGACTGAAGCTTTCTTT.